This T cell receptor beta chain was documented in a study of blood T cell repertoires in COVID-19 (dated by TCRdb to the early 2020s). Broadly, across the study: Samples covering the acute and convalescent phases of COVID-19 were provided by collaborators in the United States, Italy and Spain. The repertoires were made available in a free public database intended to serve as a resource for research on the immune response to SARS-CoV-2. The dataset comprised deeply sampled blood TCRbeta repertoires from subjects exposed to, actively infected with, or recovered from COVID-19. Nearly every sample came with metadata listing a de-identified subject ID, COVID-19 status, age in years and sex. The material from the prospective study consisted of cDNA or gDNA derived from T cells, B-cell-depleted T cells, or PBMCs. Samples came from the ongoing ImmuneRACE study (first 160 participants) plus 1,254 subjects from 6 global collaborators. Where HLA class I and class II types were available, the types were taken from metadata supplied by the sample provider, not from assay-based typing. General findings and caveats noted by the study authors: How much clinical and demographic metadata was included differed by source and by participant, and the metadata was provided uncurated.

CDR1 SGHTS and CDR2 YDEGEE were looked up in the germline V gene. The CDR3 starts with the cysteine, ends with the phenylalanine, and has 16 residues. Only the CDR3 region is kept as DNA, spanning 48 bases read in frame from base 1. Trimming removed 4 bases from V and 4 bases from J, leaving 17 bases between the germline ends. TCRbeta CDR3 regions were amplified from genomic DNA by means of the immunoSEQ Assay, a bias-controlled multiplex PCR. For the original study's pipeline: Nucleated cell counts per sample were estimated from amplification of reference gene primers within the assay. To quantify the absolute abundance of each unique TCRbeta CDR3 rearrangement, sequence reads were collapsed and filtered. For each sample, productive Simpson clonality was calculated as the square root of Simpson's diversity index over productive rearrangements. TCRdb re-hosts the immuneACCESS table, in-frame sequences only. Its copies lack some clones; in the studies checked, an unresolved V gene accounts for under half of them, and the cause for the rest is not known. D and trimming come from the DNA, and the V and J calls and clone size come from that table. In all, the sample holds 240,000 or so clones, and around 85% of those were seen once. Of the sample, 3.3% is held by the ten largest clones.

Notes on this clone: Its antigen is still unknown. Base qualities are not at hand, and no much larger clone is one base apart.

Participants in the prospective study were enrolled through a virtual design, were aged roughly 18 to 100 years, and lived in fewer than 30 United States geographic areas. In the prospective study, cohorts were assigned on the basis of participant-reported clinical history obtained from a screening survey and a study questionnaire. Mobile phlebotomists in the prospective study collected whole blood, serum and a nasopharyngeal or oropharyngeal swab from every participant. Prospective study participants could optionally give additional blood draws and questionnaires over an approximately two-month period. Before DNA extraction, blood samples from the prospective study were shipped at room temperature or frozen.

The sequenced material came from PBMCs or T cells enriched from blood (not recorded which). The sequence was collected from a woman aged 40 to 50 with acute COVID-19. The V gene is TRBV5-8 and the J gene is TRBJ1-4; a tentative D call is TRBD1 (6 bases match). The CDR3 here reads CASSLGSGTSNEKLFF. The nucleotide sequence is TGTGCCAGCAGCCTGGGGTCCGGGACAAGTAATGAAAAACTGTTTTTT.